The 18 T cell receptor beta chains presented below share a single source sample, sequenced in a study of T cell responses to AZD1222 COVID-19 vaccine. Only in-frame clones appear in the TCRdb table, and some are missing; sequencing was by immunoSEQ multiplex PCR. The sample yields about 54,000 clones, 70% to 90% seen once. The sample consisted of peripheral blood, taken 28 days after the second AZD1222 dose. Receptors were obtained from an adult who received the AZD1222 COVID-19 vaccine.

The V gene is TRBV5-1, the J gene TRBJ2-5; 10 nucleotides agree with TRBD2. The CDR3 has 16 amino acids. CDR1 SGHRS and CDR2 YFSETQ come from the germline V gene. V shed 4 bases and J 5 bases; nucleotides not matched to a gene: 11. CDR3 protein: CASSQERGGLVETQYF. The CDR3 nucleotides read TGCGCCAGCAGCCAGGAGCGGGGGGGCCTTGTGGAGACCCAGTACTTC.

The J gene is TRBJ2-5, the V gene TRBV9; 7 bases are a match to TRBD1. Germline lookup yields CDR1 SGDLS and CDR2 YYNGEE. Trimming at V came to 4 bases and at J to 6 bases, leaving 9 bases not matched to a gene. The CDR3 sequence is 14 residues long. The CDR3 nucleotides read TGTGCCAGCAGCCCGACGACAGGGTGGAAGACCCAGTACTTC. Encoded protein: CASSPTTGWKTQYF.

J is TRBJ1-5 and V is TRBV24-1; D not certain. Germline CDR1 is KGHDR and CDR2 is SFDVKD. CDR3 length equals 16 residues. The germline V and J ends were trimmed by 3 bases and 11 bases, with 22 bases remaining between them. This CDR3 reads CATSDPLHGLAGTQHF. DNA for the CDR3: TGTGCCACCAGTGATCCTTTACACGGACTGGCGGGGACCCAGCATTTT.

CDR3 coding DNA: TGTGCCAGCAGCTTGGGACAGGGGGCGCAGGGCTACACCTTC. This gives the protein CASSLGQGAQGYTF. V usage is TRBV7-9 and J usage is TRBJ1-2; TRBD1 matches at 12 bases. V dropped 3 bases and J dropped 8; count of bases not matched to a gene: 4. The CDR3 covers 14 residues. Per germline, CDR1 SEHNR and CDR2 FQNEAQ (reference sequence).

The chain has TRBV5-1 and TRBJ2-1; 10 nucleotides match TRBD2. The CDR3 sequence is 15 residues long. The germline V gene has CDR1 SGHRS and CDR2 YFSETQ. Losses at the gene ends were 4 bases for V and 6 bases for J; bases not matched to a gene: 7. CDR3 bases: TGCGCCAGCAGCGACCTAGCGGGGGACTCCAATGAGCAGTTCTTC. This translates into CASSDLAGDSNEQFF.

The J gene is TRBJ1-6, the V gene TRBV19; D might be TRBD1 (6 bases). The CDR3 has 15 residues. Trimming took off 7 bases at V and 0 bases at J, with 10 bases between the two ends. Looked up from germline, CDR1 is LNHDA and CDR2 is SQIVND (reference sequence). The CDR3 sequence is CASKGGASYNSPLHF. The DNA of the CDR3 is TGTGCCAGTAAGGGGGGCGCCTCCTATAATTCACCCCTCCACTTT.

DNA for the CDR3: TGTGCCAGCTCCTACGCCTTTGGAGGACAAAATGAGCAGTTCTTC. This sequence encodes CASSYAFGGQNEQFF. The V gene is TRBV18, the J gene TRBJ2-1; D possibly uses TRBD1 or TRBD2 (5 bases each). CDR3 length equals 15 residues. CDR1 is KGHSH and CDR2 is LQKENI in the germline V gene. Trimming took 6 bases from V and 7 from J, leaving 19 bases between them.

The CDR3: CASSPAGGRGGNEQFF. The CDR3 DNA is TGCGCCAGCAGCCCAGCGGGGGGGAGAGGAGGAAATGAGCAGTTCTTC. The V gene is TRBV5-1, the J gene TRBJ2-1; 10 nucleotides align to TRBD2. CDR1 is SGHRS, CDR2 YFSETQ, per germline. The CDR3 sequence is 16 residues long. J gave up 7 bases and V 4 bases, and 11 bases lay outside the gene matches.

This rearrangement joins TRBV28 to TRBJ2-3; the match to TRBD2 covers 13 bases. The germline V gene encodes CDR1 MDHEN and CDR2 SYDVKM. This CDR3 comprises 14 residues. V lost 6 bases and J lost 11; bases outside the gene matches: 8. CDR3 DNA sequence: TGTGCCAGCAGAACCCCCGGGACTAGCGGGATGCAGTATTTT. Protein product: CASRTPGTSGMQYF.

V gene TRBV29-1 combines with J gene TRBJ2-5; the D gene is possibly TRBD2 (5 bases). CDR3 length: 11 amino acids. V was clipped by 8 bases and J by 5 bases, with 12 bases between them. The V gene's germline CDR1 is SQVTM and CDR2 ANQGSEA. The CDR3 nucleotides are TGCAGCACCGTCGGGGAGGAGACCCAGTACTTC. Amino acids: CSTVGEETQYF.

The rearrangement uses TRBV7-2 and TRBJ2-5; 10 nucleotides agree with TRBD1. The J segment lost 4 bases and the V segment lost 5 bases, leaving 4 bases of the junction unmatched. This CDR3 has 14 residues. Germline lookup yields CDR1 SGHTA and CDR2 FQGNSA. CDR3 sequence: CASSQGQGRETQYF. The CDR3 nucleotides are TGTGCCAGCAGCCAGGGACAGGGGAGAGAGACCCAGTACTTC. The variable domain in full, with the rest retrieved from reference TRBV7-2 and TRBJ2-5, is GAGVSQSPSNKVTEKGKDVELRCDPISGHTALYWYRQSLGQGLEFLIYFQGNSAPDKSGLPSDRFSAERTGGSVSTLTIQRTQQEDSAVYLCASSQGQGRETQYFGPGTRLLVL.

The chain employs TRBV19 and TRBJ2-1; D is unresolved. Germline-derived CDR1 and CDR2 are LNHDA and SQIVND (reference sequence). Trimming cost V 5 bases and J 13 bases, with 18 bases left between them. The CDR3 length is 13 residues. The CDR3 loop reads CASSSNIRPFQFF. The CDR3 nucleotides read TGTGCCAGTAGTTCAAACATCCGCCCGTTCCAGTTCTTC. The variable domain in full, with the rest retrieved from reference TRBV19 and TRBJ2-1, is DGGITQSPKYLFRKEGQNVTLSCEQNLNHDAMYWYRQDPGQGLRLIYYSQIVNDFQKGDIAEGYSVSREKKESFPLTVTSAQKNPTAFYLCASSSNIRPFQFFGPGTRLTVL.

The chain has TRBV9 and TRBJ1-1; D unresolved. V was cut by 4 bases and J by 1 base, with 11 bases left in between. Germline V gives CDR1 SGDLS, CDR2 YYNGEE. This CDR3 has 14 amino acids. CDR3 DNA: TGTGCCAGCAGCTCTTCGACACAGAACACTGAAGCTTTCTTT. This gives the protein CASSSSTQNTEAFF. Combining the CDR3 with reference TRBV9 and TRBJ1-1 gives the whole variable domain DSGVTQTPKHLITATGQRVTLRCSPRSGDLSVYWYQQSLDQGLQFLIQYYNGEERAKGNILERFSAQQFPDLHSELNLSSLELGDSALYFCASSSSTQNTEAFFGQGTRLTVV.

The chain has TRBV2 and TRBJ1-1; the match to TRBD1 covers 7 bases. Per germline, CDR1 SNHLY and CDR2 FYNNEI. With V trimmed by 7 bases and J by 3 bases, 8 bases remained unmatched. The CDR3 loop spans 14 amino acids. This chain's CDR3 is CASIRGQGDTEAFF. The CDR3 nucleotides read TGTGCCAGCATACGAGGGCAGGGGGACACTGAAGCTTTCTTT.

This clone has a single count. V gene TRBV5-6 combines with J gene TRBJ1-1; TRBD1 agrees at 7 bases. The V gene's germline CDR1 is SGHDT and CDR2 YYEEEE. Germline trimming cut 5 bases from V and 2 bases from J; bases unmatched to any gene: 3. The CDR3 has 13 amino acids. The CDR3 loop is CASRRDRNTEAFF. The DNA of the CDR3 is TGTGCCAGCAGGCGGGACAGAAACACTGAAGCTTTCTTT. Full variable domain (missing parts from reference TRBV5-6 and TRBJ1-1): DAGVTQSPTHLIKTRGQQVTLRCSPKSGHDTVSWYQQALGQGPQFIFQYYEEEERQRGNFPDRFSGHQFPNYSSELNVNALLLGDSALYLCASRRDRNTEAFFGQGTRLTVV.

This clone was recorded once. This chain joins TRBV3-1 (or the pseudogene TRBV3-2) and TRBJ1-4; D is perhaps TRBD1 (5 bases). Germline V gene data show CDR1 as LGHDT and CDR2 as YNNKEL (reference sequence). This CDR3 comprises 17 residues. V was cut by 4 bases and J by 0 bases, with 15 bases left in between. The CDR3 region is CASSPPRVAATNEKLFF. The DNA of the CDR3 is TGTGCCAGCAGCCCCCCCAGGGTGGCTGCAACTAATGAAAAACTGTTTTTT.

The chain uses TRBV19 and TRBJ1-5, with D possibly matching TRBD1 (5 bases). V lost 5 bases, J lost 2 bases, and 10 bases lay in between. Germline V lookup: CDR1 LNHDA, CDR2 SQIVND (reference sequence). The CDR3 length is 14 residues. The CDR3 region is CASSLRGRNQPQHF. The CDR3 DNA reads TGTGCCAGTAGTCTCCGGGGCCGCAATCAGCCCCAGCATTTT.

This chain links TRBV5-8 with TRBJ1-5; a weak D match, TRBD1 (6 bases). The CDR3 extends over 13 amino acids. The V end was cut by 2 bases, the J end by 4 bases, with 7 bases between. CDR1 and CDR2 from the germline V gene are SGHTS and YDEGEE. CDR3 amino acids: CASSFTGNQPQHF. In DNA form, the CDR3 reads TGTGCCAGCAGCTTTACAGGGAATCAGCCCCAGCATTTT.